This TCR beta chain was observed in a study of T cell responses to AZD1222 COVID-19 vaccine. In the study overall: Pooled in the analysis were second doses at about 4 or about 12 weeks.

Concerning this clone: The antigen is unknown.

Clones were read by immunoSEQ multiplex PCR, and TCRdb kept only the in-frame ones, dropping some. The sample yields 110,000 to 150,000 clones, roughly 90% seen once. Study results and limitations: Vaccine-related CD4 TCRs covered spike, predominating at 160-218 and 743-854.

In germline, CDR1 is KGHSH, CDR2 LQKENI. The CDR3 is 14 amino acids. The V end was cut by 4 bases, the J end by 7 bases, with 13 bases between. The V call is TRBV18, the J call TRBJ1-4, with a weak D call TRBD1 (5 bases). Sequencing was performed on peripheral blood, taken on day 0 of AZD1222 vaccination. This TCR was sampled from an adult in good health. The chain's CDR3 is CASSRAGAGEKLFF. CDR3 DNA: TGTGCCAGCTCACGCGCCGGGGCGGGTGAAAAACTGTTTTTT.